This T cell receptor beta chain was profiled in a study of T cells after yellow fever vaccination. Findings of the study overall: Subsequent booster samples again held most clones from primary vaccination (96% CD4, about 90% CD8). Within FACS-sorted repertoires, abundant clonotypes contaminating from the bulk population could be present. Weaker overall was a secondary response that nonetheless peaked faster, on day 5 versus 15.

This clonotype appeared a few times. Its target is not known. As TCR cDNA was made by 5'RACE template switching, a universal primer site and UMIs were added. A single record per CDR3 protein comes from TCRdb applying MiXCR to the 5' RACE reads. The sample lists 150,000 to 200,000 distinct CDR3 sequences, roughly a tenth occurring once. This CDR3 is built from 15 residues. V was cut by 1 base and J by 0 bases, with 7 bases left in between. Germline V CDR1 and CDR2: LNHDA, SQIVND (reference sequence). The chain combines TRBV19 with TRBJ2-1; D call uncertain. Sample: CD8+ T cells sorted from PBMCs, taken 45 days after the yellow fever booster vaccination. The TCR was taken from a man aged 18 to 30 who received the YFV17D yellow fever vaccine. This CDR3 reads CASSIASTSYNEQFF. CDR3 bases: TGTGCCAGTAGTATAGCGAGTACCTCCTACAATGAGCAGTTCTTC.